This T cell receptor (beta chain) was obtained from a study of blood T cell repertoires in COVID-19. Study-level background: Donors in the United States, Italy and Spain gave samples during acute or convalescent COVID-19.

TCRdb's table, derived via immunoSEQ multiplex PCR, lists solely in-frame clones and lacks some. The sample records some 240,000 clones, roughly 84% being singletons. Germline CDR1 is MNHEY and CDR2 is SMNVEV (reference sequence). With 6 bases clipped from V and 4 bases from J, the junction kept 4 bases outside the gene matches. The CDR3 runs 14 residues. Residents of approximately 25 US areas, aged about 18 to 89 years, made up the participants. Cohort allocation depended upon clinical history that participants reported. Donors of Cohort 3 who recovered were those that had two negative PCRs, clearance, or symptom resolution.

The chain has TRBV27 and TRBJ2-1, with TRBD1 matching 9 bases. The sequencing input was PBMCs or T cells enriched from blood (not recorded which). The sequence came from a man in his fifties or sixties who had recovered from COVID-19. The CDR3, as DNA: TGTGCCAGCAGCTCGACAGGGGGATACAATGAGCAGTTCTTC. It translates to CASSSTGGYNEQFF.